The clone carrying this T cell receptor (beta chain) has ten or more counts. TCRdb re-analysed the 5' RACE reads in MiXCR, keeping a single row per CDR3 protein. The table shows around 350,000 distinct CDR3 sequences, with around a tenth occurring only once. The data derive from a study of T cells after yellow fever vaccination. The V and J ends lost 6 bases and 6 bases respectively, with 21 bases between them. Per germline, CDR1 SGHRS and CDR2 YFSETQ. The CDR3 covers 16 residues. This clonotype was sampled from a man aged 18 to 35 who received the YFV17D yellow fever vaccine. The sequencing used PBMCs, collected on the day of the first yellow fever vaccination. V usage is TRBV5-1 and J usage is TRBJ2-2; the D gene is possibly TRBD1 (5 bases). CDR3 in DNA: TGCGCCAGCACCACAGACGGTCCAGGGTTCGCCGGGGAGCTGTTTTTT. It yields the protein CASTTDGPGFAGELFF.